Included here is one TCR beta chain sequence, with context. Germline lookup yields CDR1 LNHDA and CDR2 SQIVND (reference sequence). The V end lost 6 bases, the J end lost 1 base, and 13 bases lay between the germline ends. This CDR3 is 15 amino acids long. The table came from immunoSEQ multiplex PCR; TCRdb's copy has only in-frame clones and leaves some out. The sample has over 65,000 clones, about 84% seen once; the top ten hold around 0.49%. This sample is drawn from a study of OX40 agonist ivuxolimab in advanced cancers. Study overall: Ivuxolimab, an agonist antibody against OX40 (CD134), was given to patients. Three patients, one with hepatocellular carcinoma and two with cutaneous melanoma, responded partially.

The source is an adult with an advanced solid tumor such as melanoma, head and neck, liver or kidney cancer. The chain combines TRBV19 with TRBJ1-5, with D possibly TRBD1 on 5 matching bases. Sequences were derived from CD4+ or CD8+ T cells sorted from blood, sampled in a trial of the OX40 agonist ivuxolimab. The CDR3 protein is CASRVMDNSNQPQHF. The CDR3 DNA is TGTGCCAGTAGGGTCATGGACAACAGCAATCAGCCCCAGCATTTT.